The 24 T cell receptor beta chains in this list originate from one sample, sequenced in a study of blood T cells in healthy people across ages. Combining a sample-barcoded 5' primer with a J-beta primer mix, a second PCR ran for 7 to 11 cycles. TCRdb re-called the 5' RACE reads through MiXCR, storing one row per CDR3 protein. The sample has 850,000 to 950,000 distinct CDR3 sequences, 29% seen once. Sequenced input: blood. The origin of the receptors is a woman older than 75 in good health.

The gene calls are TRBV20-1 and TRBJ1-2; no clear D gene. This CDR3 has 11 amino acids. The V gene lost 4 bases and the J gene lost 7 bases, with 10 bases spanning the gap. CDR1 and CDR2 from the germline V gene are DFQATT and SNEGSKA (reference sequence). CDR3 DNA sequence: TGCAGTGCTACAGAGACCTTTGGCTACACCTTC. Amino acid sequence: CSATETFGYTF.

In its sample, this clonotype was seen many times. J is TRBJ1-5 and V is TRBV12-3 or TRBV12-4, with TRBD1 matching 10 bases. The V segment lost 6 bases and the J segment 4 bases; nucleotides outside the gene matches: 9. This CDR3 is built from 16 residues. CDR3 DNA sequence: TGTGCCAGCAGCCCTATGGACAGGGGGGGGAATCAGCCCCAGCATTTT. Its translation: CASSPMDRGGNQPQHF.

In regard to this clonotype: A read error may account for a junction end that differs from germline. This chain uses TRBV12-3 or TRBV12-4 with TRBJ1-4; 9 bases fit TRBD1. This CDR3 has 15 residues. The CDR3: CASTKQGTGNEKRFF. CDR3 DNA sequence: TGTGCCAGCACCAAACAAGGGACAGGGAATGAAAAACGGTTTTTT.

As regards this clonotype: Given a much more abundant clone one base away, this may be a read error. The chain joins TRBV18 to TRBJ2-4, with 7 bases matching TRBD1. Germline V gives CDR1 KGHSH, CDR2 LQKENI. The CDR3 runs to 16 residues. The CDR3 sequence: CASSSTGAGEENIQNF. The CDR3 DNA follows: TGTGCCAGCTCCTCAACAGGGGCCGGAGAGGAAAACATTCAGAACTTC.

This clonotype was observed a handful of times. A much larger clonotype is one base distant, so this may be a read error. CDR3 protein: CASSPGTGGGSQPQHF. As DNA, the CDR3 is TGTGCCAGCAGCCCAGGGACAGGGGGTGGTAGTCAGCCCCAGCATTTT. The V gene is TRBV7-2, the J gene TRBJ1-5, with TRBD1 matching over 11 bases. The germline gives CDR1 SGHTA, CDR2 FQGNSA. CDR3 length: 16 residues. V trimming: 5 bases; J trimming: 6 bases; junction bases outside the gene matches: 9.

A note on this clonotype: A much larger clone lies one base from this, so it may be a read error. This sequence joins TRBV4-1 and TRBJ2-5, with D perhaps matching TRBD2 (6 bases). CDR3 length: 15 residues. Germline lookup yields CDR1 MGHRA and CDR2 YSYEKL. Deletions cut 5 bases from V and 11 bases from J, with 24 bases between. The CDR3 DNA reads as TGCGCCAGCAGCTCGAATAGCGGAGCTTACAATGAGCAGTACTTC. It is translated as CASSSNSGAYNEQYF.

This clonotype came up many times. This chain connects TRBV20-1 to TRBJ2-3, with D unresolved. V was cut by 4 bases and J by 0 bases, with 8 bases left in between. Germline V lookup: CDR1 DFQATT, CDR2 SNEGSKA (reference sequence). The CDR3 totals 13 residues. DNA of the CDR3: TGCAGTGCTACGCGGTCTAGCACAGATACGCAGTATTTT. It codes for CSATRSSTDTQYF.

Many counts were recorded for this clonotype. The V call is TRBV2, the J call TRBJ2-4, with TRBD1 matching 9 bases. In germline, CDR1 is SNHLY, CDR2 FYNNEI. CDR3 size: 18 residues. The V and J ends lost 6 bases and 0 bases, in that order; junction bases with no gene match: 12. The DNA for the CDR3 is TGTGCCAGCAGCTTGCCATGGGGACAGGGTTTAGCCAAAAACATTCAGTACTTC. Amino acids: CASSLPWGQGLAKNIQYF.

This rearrangement joins TRBV10-3 to TRBJ2-1; 8 nucleotides line up with TRBD1. The V and J ends lost 10 bases and 4 bases, in that order; junction bases with no gene match: 6. CDR3 length: 13 amino acids. Germline CDR1 and CDR2: ENHRY and SYGVKD. CDR3 DNA: TGTGCCAACCGGGACAGGACATACAATGAGCAGTTCTTC. Protein product: CANRDRTYNEQFF.

This clonotype was found many times. This chain links TRBV6-6 with TRBJ1-2; D call uncertain. The length of the CDR3 is 13 residues. Per germline, CDR1 MNHNY and CDR2 SVGAGI (reference sequence). The ends were cut back, 9 bases at V and 4 bases at J, with 15 bases in the middle. The CDR3 nucleotides read TGTGCCAGTCGGGATCAACCTGTCTATGGCTACACCTTC. Its translation is CASRDQPVYGYTF.

This clonotype was counted between two and nine times. The chain has TRBV2 and TRBJ1-5; D is undetermined. The V end was cut by 4 bases, the J end by 2 bases, with 9 bases between. The CDR3 totals 14 residues. Germline V gives CDR1 SNHLY, CDR2 FYNNEI. The CDR3 DNA is TGTGCCAGCAGTGCGACGGACGGCAATCAGCCCCAGCATTTT. Translation: CASSATDGNQPQHF.

This clonotype was counted at least ten times. The V call is TRBV6-6, the J call TRBJ1-1, with D maybe TRBD1 (6 bases). Germline lookup yields CDR1 MNHNY and CDR2 SVGAGI (reference sequence). CDR3 length: 13 amino acids. Deletions cut 5 bases from V and 1 base from J, with 8 bases between. The CDR3 loop is CASSKQGNTEAFF. The CDR3 DNA reads as TGTGCCAGCAGTAAACAGGGGAACACTGAAGCTTTCTTT.

With respect to this clonotype: A single base separates this from a much larger clone, so it may be a read error. This chain connects TRBV4-1 to TRBJ2-1; 11 nucleotides align to TRBD2. The V segment lost 4 bases and the J segment 7 bases; nucleotides outside the gene matches: 12. Germline CDR1 MGHRA, CDR2 YSYEKL. The CDR3 covers 17 residues. The CDR3 DNA is TGCGCCAGCAGCCGAGGAGGGCTAGCGGGGGGTCAGAATGAGCAGTTCTTC. Translation: CASSRGGLAGGQNEQFF.

This clonotype was seen many times. One end of the junction varies from germline; a read error may be responsible. This chain joins TRBV5-1 and TRBJ2-7, with D hard to call. Germline V gene sequence: CDR1 SGHRS, CDR2 YFSETQ. CDR3 length: 11 amino acids. The DNA of the CDR3 is TGTGCCAGCAGCTTAGACTACGAGCAGTACTTC. Translation: CASSLDYEQYF.

This clonotype has only a few counts. The J gene is TRBJ1-2, the V gene TRBV18, with D perhaps matching TRBD1 (5 bases). Per germline, CDR1 KGHSH and CDR2 LQKENI. Trimming took 3 bases from V and 1 from J, leaving 12 bases between them. This CDR3 is built from 15 residues. The CDR3 DNA follows: TGTGCCAGCTCACCGTCGACAGACCTTAACTATGGCTACACCTTC. Protein sequence: CASSPSTDLNYGYTF.

In regard to this clonotype: An end of the junction does not agree with germline; a read error may underlie this. V gene TRBV5-1 combines with J gene TRBJ1-6; D unclear. Per germline, CDR1 SGHRS and CDR2 YFSETQ. This CDR3 contains 17 residues. In DNA form, the CDR3 reads TGCGCCAGCGGCTTGGAGGGCCCAGGCTCCTATAATTCACCCCTCCACTTT. Amino acid sequence: CASGLEGPGSYNSPLHF.

This clonotype was recorded at least ten times. This chain links TRBV11-2 with TRBJ2-5; 7 bases are a match to TRBD1. J lost 4 bases, V lost 1 base, and 9 bases had no gene match. Germline CDR1 reads SGHAT; CDR2 reads FQNNGV. CDR3 size: 16 residues. As DNA, the CDR3 is TGTGCCAGCAGCTTAGGACGGACAGGACGTTCAGAGACCCAGTACTTC. Residues: CASSLGRTGRSETQYF.

This clonotype was recorded a few times. J is TRBJ2-7 and V is TRBV4-2; 9 nucleotides align to TRBD2. Germline CDR1 is LGHNA and CDR2 is YNFKEQ. Germline trimming cut 2 bases from V and 7 bases from J; bases unmatched to any gene: 15. The CDR3 is 17 residues long. CDR3: CASSQTGRATSGNEQYF. The DNA of the CDR3 is TGTGCCAGCAGCCAAACCGGGCGCGCGACTAGCGGCAATGAGCAGTACTTC.

This clonotype was counted many times. The chain links TRBV6-2 or TRBV6-3 to TRBJ1-2; D may be TRBD1 (5 bases). This CDR3 is 13 amino acids long. CDR1 and CDR2 from the germline V gene are MNHEY and SVGEGT. Between the trimmed V and J ends, which lost 7 bases and 0 bases, there was a span of 9 bases. CDR3 region: CASKGSANYGYTF. For the CDR3, the DNA is TGTGCCAGCAAGGGGTCCGCTAACTATGGCTACACCTTC.

The chain has TRBV30 and TRBJ1-1; 9 nucleotides align to TRBD1. Germline V gene data show CDR1 as GTSNPN and CDR2 as SVGIG (reference sequence). Trimming cost V 5 bases and J 8 bases; bases outside gene matches: 3. The CDR3 totals 11 residues. The CDR3 coding sequence is TGTGCCTGGGGTGGACAGGGGGAAGCTTTCTTT. Amino acid sequence: CAWGGQGEAFF. The entire variable domain, with the rest obtained from reference TRBV30 and TRBJ1-1, is as follows: SQTIHQWPATLVQPVGSPLSLECTVEGTSNPNLYWYRQAAGRGLQLLFYSVGIGQISSEVPQNLSASRPQDRQFILSSKKLLLSDSGFYLCAWGGQGEAFFGQGTRLTVV.

This clonotype appeared many times. The chain couples TRBV7-9 to TRBJ2-7, with 10 bases aligning to TRBD2. From germline, CDR1 is SEHNR and CDR2 FQNEAQ (reference sequence). The J segment lost 2 bases and the V segment lost 5 bases, leaving 6 bases of the junction unmatched. The CDR3 loop spans 15 amino acids. The CDR3 nucleotides are TGTGCCAGCAGCCGTACTAGCGGGACTACCTACGAGCAGTACTTC. Protein: CASSRTSGTTYEQYF.

The chain uses TRBV9 and TRBJ1-2, with D unclear. CDR1 and CDR2 from the germline V gene are SGDLS and YYNGEE. With 7 bases removed from V and 4 bases from J, the gap between germline ends came to 11 bases. The CDR3 is 12 residues long. The CDR3 loop reads CASGVGFYGYTF. DNA for the CDR3: TGTGCCAGCGGGGTTGGATTCTATGGCTACACCTTC.

This clonotype was seen ten or more times. The junction departs from germline at one end; a sequencing error may be responsible. The chain couples TRBV12-3 or TRBV12-4 to TRBJ2-3; 7 nucleotides align to TRBD2. The CDR3 is made up of 16 amino acids. The CDR3: CATSLRASGFTDTQYF. CDR3 sequence (DNA): TGTGCCACCAGTTTGAGGGCTAGCGGCTTCACAGATACGCAGTATTTT.

As to this clonotype: Mismatch with germline at one junction end may stem from a read error. V is TRBV14 and J is TRBJ2-7; 8 nucleotides agree with TRBD2. Germline V gene sequence: CDR1 SGHDN, CDR2 FVKESK. This CDR3 has 15 amino acids. The DNA of the CDR3 is TGTGCCGGCAGCCAAGCAGGACTAGCTTACAATGAGCAGTACTTC. Its translation: CAGSQAGLAYNEQYF.